The sequence of this T cell receptor (beta chain) was determined in a study of T cell changes during pregnancy in multiple sclerosis. Data came from immunoSEQ multiplex PCR; TCRdb stores just in-frame clones and leaves some out. The table includes 69,000 or so clones, around 94% detected once. After removal of 5 bases from V and 8 bases from J, the junction contained 13 bases not matched to a gene. CDR3 length: 15 amino acids. Germline V gene sequence: CDR1 MNHEY, CDR2 SVGAGI. The chain couples TRBV6-5 to TRBJ1-2; 8 bases align to TRBD1. The sequence was collected from a female donor in good health, enrolled as a control in a pregnancy study. Sequencing used peripheral blood, obtained in the third trimester of pregnancy. CDR3 bases: TGTGCCAGCAGTCGTCCAGGGGGCATAACGCGAGGCTACACCTTC. It yields the protein CASSRPGGITRGYTF.